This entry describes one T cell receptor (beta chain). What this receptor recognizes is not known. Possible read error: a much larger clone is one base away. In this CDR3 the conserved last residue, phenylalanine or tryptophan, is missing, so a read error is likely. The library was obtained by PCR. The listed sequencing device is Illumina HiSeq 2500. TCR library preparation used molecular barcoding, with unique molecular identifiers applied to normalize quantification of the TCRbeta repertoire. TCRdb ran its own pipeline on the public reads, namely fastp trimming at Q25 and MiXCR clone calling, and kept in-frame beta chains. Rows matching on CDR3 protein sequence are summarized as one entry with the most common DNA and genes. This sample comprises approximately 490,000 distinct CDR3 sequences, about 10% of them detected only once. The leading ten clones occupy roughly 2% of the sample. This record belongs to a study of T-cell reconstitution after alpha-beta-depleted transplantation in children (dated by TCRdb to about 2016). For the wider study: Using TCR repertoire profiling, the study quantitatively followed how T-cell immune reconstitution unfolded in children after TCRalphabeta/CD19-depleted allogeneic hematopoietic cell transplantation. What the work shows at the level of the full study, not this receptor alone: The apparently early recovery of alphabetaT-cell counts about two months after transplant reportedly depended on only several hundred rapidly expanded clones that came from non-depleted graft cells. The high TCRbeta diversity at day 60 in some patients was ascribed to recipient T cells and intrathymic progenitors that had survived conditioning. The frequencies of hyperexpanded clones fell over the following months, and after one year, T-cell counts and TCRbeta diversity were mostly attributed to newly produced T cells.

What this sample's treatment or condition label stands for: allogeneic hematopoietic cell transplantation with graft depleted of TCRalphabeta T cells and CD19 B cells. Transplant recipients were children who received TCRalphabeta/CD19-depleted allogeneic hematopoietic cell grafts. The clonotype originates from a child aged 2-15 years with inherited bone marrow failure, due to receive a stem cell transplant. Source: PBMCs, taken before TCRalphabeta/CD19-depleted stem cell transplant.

The nucleotide sequence reads as follows: TGTGCCAGCGGCTCGGAGGTTAGTGAGCAGTTCTCC. It codes for CASGSEVSEQFS. The chain employs TRBV12-3 or TRBV12-4 and TRBJ2-1; tentative D gene TRBD2, with 5 bases matching. Trimming takes 8 bases from V and 9 bases from J, and the germline ends sit 14 bases apart. The CDR3 spans 12 amino acids, including both terminal residues. The DNA shown is the 36-base CDR3, in frame from base 1.